The next 9 T cell receptor beta chains were all read from a single sample in a study of Ad26.COV2.S vaccination and SARS-CoV-2 variants. Described treatment: some 20 received Ad26.COV2.S at low or high dose, single or two shots; 5 received placebo; per-sample allocation not given. Sampling occurred on day 63 after the first vaccine or placebo injection. Here immunoSEQ multiplex PCR was the method, and the copy in TCRdb shows in-frame clones only, minus some. There are fewer than 400,000 clones in the sample; approximately 86% occur only once, and approximately 1.9% lies in the top ten. Sequencing was performed on peripheral blood, taken in a trial of Ad26.COV2.S vaccine versus placebo. All receptors derive from a person between 18 and 65 years old who received the Ad26.COV2.S COVID-19 vaccine or a placebo.

Points on this clone: A much larger clonotype is one base distant, so this may be a read error. This rearrangement joins TRBV12-3 or TRBV12-4 to TRBJ2-7, with 7 bases that match TRBD1. The J segment lost 3 bases and the V segment lost 6 bases, leaving 5 bases of the junction unmatched. The CDR3 sequence is 13 residues long. CDR3 in amino acids: CASSPGTDYEQYF. The DNA of the CDR3 is TGTGCCAGCAGCCCCGGGACAGACTACGAGCAGTACTTC.

The chain uses TRBV27 and TRBJ2-3; 10 nucleotides match TRBD2. CDR1 and CDR2 (germline): MNHEY, SMNVEV (reference sequence). The length of the CDR3 is 16 residues. V was pared by 4 bases and J by 4 bases, with 8 bases of the junction left unmatched. In DNA, the CDR3 is TGTGCCAGCAGTTATAGCGGGGGGCGGACGGCAGATACGCAGTATTTT. Encoded protein: CASSYSGGRTADTQYF.

The chain has TRBV5-6 and TRBJ2-7, with a weak D call TRBD1 (5 bases). The CDR3 is 14 amino acids. Trimming took off 2 bases at V and 5 bases at J, with 14 bases between the two ends. Germline assignment: CDR1 SGHDT and CDR2 YYEEEE. The CDR3 loop reads CASSLVRGSHEQYF. In DNA form, the CDR3 reads TGTGCCAGCAGCTTAGTTAGGGGTAGTCACGAGCAGTACTTC.

V and J are TRBV9 and TRBJ1-3; D uncertain. The V gene's germline CDR1 is SGDLS and CDR2 YYNGEE. There are 14 residues in the CDR3. Trimming stripped 0 bases from V and 4 bases from J, with 8 bases between. The CDR3 DNA reads TGTGCCAGCAGCGTAGCCGGGAACGGAAACACCATATATTTT. Residues: CASSVAGNGNTIYF.

The chain employs TRBV30 and TRBJ1-4; D perhaps matches TRBD1 (6 bases). The V gene's germline CDR1 is GTSNPN and CDR2 SVGIG (reference sequence). Trimming removed 0 bases at V and 7 bases at J, with 6 bases between. The CDR3 length is 12 residues. The CDR3: CAWSVQGEKLFF. CDR3 bases: TGTGCCTGGAGTGTACAGGGTGAAAAACTGTTTTTT.

V and J are TRBV27 and TRBJ1-2, with D perhaps TRBD1 (5 bases). CDR1 and CDR2 from the germline V gene are MNHEY and SMNVEV (reference sequence). Trimming pared 6 bases from V and 2 bases from J, leaving 10 bases between. The CDR3 has 13 residues. CDR3 nucleotide sequence: TGTGCCAGCAGCGTGGGGCAGAACTATGGCTACACCTTC. It codes for CASSVGQNYGYTF.

J is TRBJ1-4 and V is TRBV30; 9 nucleotides line up with TRBD1. V was clipped by 3 bases and J by 7 bases; unmatched bases: 9. Germline V gives CDR1 GTSNPN, CDR2 SVGIG (reference sequence). This CDR3 comprises 15 residues. The CDR3 loop reads CAWRTGGSLSEKLFF. CDR3 DNA sequence: TGTGCCTGGAGAACAGGGGGCTCGCTCAGTGAAAAACTGTTTTTT.

The V and J genes are TRBV9 and TRBJ1-5; tentative D call: TRBD1 (5 bases). Trimming removed 4 bases at V and 1 base at J, with 12 bases between. The CDR3 is made up of 15 amino acids. Germline CDR1 reads SGDLS; CDR2 reads YYNGEE. CDR3 protein: CASSSLPGSNQPQHF. DNA for the CDR3: TGTGCCAGCAGCTCCTTGCCAGGGAGCAATCAGCCCCAGCATTTT.

The chain combines TRBV3-1 (or the pseudogene TRBV3-2) with TRBJ2-7, with D possibly being TRBD1 (6 bases). The CDR3 consists of 15 residues. The V end lost 1 base, the J end lost 3 bases, and 13 bases lay between the germline ends. Germline-derived CDR1 and CDR2 are LGHDT and YNNKEL (reference sequence). DNA for the CDR3: TGTGCCAGCAGCCAAGCACAGGGTAACGGCTACGAGCAGTACTTC. This gives the protein CASSQAQGNGYEQYF.